A single sample gave rise to the 19 T cell receptor beta chains below, sequenced in a study of a mutant IDH1 vaccine in newly diagnosed glioma. Method: immunoSEQ multiplex PCR; TCRdb's copy keeps in-frame clones and lacks some. The sample includes about 25,000 clones, over 65% of them seen just once. Time point in this sample: week 11, during vaccination. What each vaccine dose contained was 300 ug of mutant IDH1 20-mer peptide, accompanied by topical imiquimod. No antigen has been assigned to these receptors. The sequenced sample was PBMCs, obtained from a glioma patient whose treatment included an IDH1 peptide vaccine. Source of these receptors: a young woman with glioma.

The chain has TRBV7-9 and TRBJ1-2; the D is unclear. CDR1 and CDR2 (germline): SEHNR, FQNEAQ (reference sequence). This CDR3 is built from 15 residues. The V gene lost 1 base and the J gene lost 1 base, with 10 bases spanning the gap. The CDR3 DNA reads TGTGCCAGCAGCTTAGGAGGCACCCGTAACTATGGCTACACCTTC. This gives the protein CASSLGGTRNYGYTF.

V and J are TRBV5-6 and TRBJ2-6; TRBD2 is a possible D gene (5 bases). CDR1 and CDR2 (germline): SGHDT, YYEEEE. This CDR3 region has 15 residues. Trimming cost V 4 bases and J 2 bases, with 10 bases left between them. The DNA for the CDR3 is TGTGCCAGCAGCGGCGCGGGTACTGGGGCCAACGTCCTGACTTTC. Protein: CASSGAGTGANVLTF.

The chain is built from TRBV19 and TRBJ1-2; a weak D match, TRBD1 (6 bases). Germline lookup yields CDR1 LNHDA and CDR2 SQIVND (reference sequence). V was shortened by 6 bases and J by 2 bases, with 13 bases between the two germline ends. The length of the CDR3 is 14 residues. The CDR3 region has the DNA TGTGCCAGTAGCTCGTTAACAGGGAACTATGGCTACACCTTC. Its protein product is CASSSLTGNYGYTF.

The J gene is TRBJ1-1, the V gene TRBV5-1, with TRBD1 matching over 12 bases. This CDR3 has 16 amino acids. J gave up 5 bases and V 0 bases, and 5 bases lay outside the gene matches. From germline, CDR1 is SGHRS and CDR2 YFSETQ. Written as DNA, the CDR3 is TGCGCCAGCAGCTTGGCCTGGGACAGGGGGCGGACTGAAGCTTTCTTT. This sequence encodes CASSLAWDRGRTEAFF.

V usage is TRBV30 and J usage is TRBJ1-5, with TRBD1 identical over 7 bases. There are 17 residues in the CDR3. Trimming cost V 0 bases and J 1 base; bases outside gene matches: 9. Germline lookup yields CDR1 GTSNPN and CDR2 SVGIG (reference sequence). CDR3 DNA: TGTGCCTGGAGTGTAACAGGGGACCCCCGGAGCAATCAGCCCCAGCATTTT. It codes for CAWSVTGDPRSNQPQHF.

This clone appeared once. The chain joins TRBV5-1 to TRBJ1-3, with D unclear. Germline V gene lookup returns CDR1 SGHRS and CDR2 YFSETQ. The ends were cut back, 3 bases at V and 0 bases at J, with 10 bases in the middle. The CDR3 consists of 15 residues. The CDR3 bases are TGCGCCAGCAGCTCGGGCCTAAACTCTGGAAACACCATATATTTT. This sequence encodes CASSSGLNSGNTIYF.

The rearrangement joins TRBV27 to TRBJ2-5; the D gene could be TRBD1 or TRBD2 (5 bases each). Trimming shortened V by 10 bases and J by 7 bases, and 19 bases separated the two germline ends. Germline V CDR1 and CDR2: MNHEY, SMNVEV (reference sequence). The CDR3 has 13 residues. Here the CDR3 reads CATIGGSSGTQYF. The DNA of the CDR3 is TGTGCCACCATTGGGGGATCATCCGGGACCCAGTACTTC.

This chain connects TRBV10-3 to TRBJ1-2; D is ambiguous. The CDR3 spans 13 residues. Germline CDR1 is ENHRY and CDR2 is SYGVKD. The V end lost 3 bases, the J end lost 2 bases, and 7 bases lay between the germline ends. The CDR3 DNA follows: TGTGCCATCAGTGAAGGTTACAACTATGGCTACACCTTC. It specifies CAISEGYNYGYTF.

V is TRBV6-5 and J is TRBJ2-2; D call uncertain. V was pared by 2 bases and J by 3 bases, with 7 bases between. Per the germline V gene, CDR1 is MNHEY and CDR2 is SVGAGI. The CDR3 has 14 residues. The CDR3 loop is CASSYGVDTGELFF. The DNA of the CDR3 is TGTGCCAGCAGTTACGGCGTGGACACCGGGGAGCTGTTTTTT.

This clone was detected a few times. The chain recombines TRBV30 with TRBJ2-2; D gene uncertain. The length of the CDR3 is 17 residues. Germline CDR1 is GTSNPN and CDR2 is SVGIG (reference sequence). Trimming stripped 6 bases from V and 6 bases from J, with 26 bases between. The CDR3 protein is CACPRTVVSRSSGELFF. The CDR3 DNA follows: TGTGCCTGCCCGAGGACGGTAGTCTCTCGCTCGTCCGGGGAGCTGTTTTTT.

This clone was seen more than once but under ten times. V is TRBV28 and J is TRBJ1-1; 8 bases match TRBD1. The ends lost 5 bases at V and 2 bases at J; junction bases unmatched: 13. The CDR3 runs to 17 residues. Germline loops: CDR1 MDHEN, CDR2 SYDVKM. The CDR3 DNA sequence: TGTGCCAGCAGTCCGCGGACAGGGATTACCTTAAACACTGAAGCTTTCTTT. Its protein is CASSPRTGITLNTEAFF.

The chain joins TRBV7-2 to TRBJ1-5; D unresolved. CDR3 size: 15 residues. Per germline, CDR1 SGHTA and CDR2 FQGNSA. V was cut by 2 bases and J by 0 bases, with 8 bases left in between. In DNA form, the CDR3 reads TGTGCCAGCAGCTTAATGCCCAATAGCAATCAGCCCCAGCATTTT. Its translation is CASSLMPNSNQPQHF.

V gene TRBV29-1 combines with J gene TRBJ2-3; D uncertain. The CDR3 is made up of 14 amino acids. V was trimmed by 5 bases and J by 4 bases, leaving 16 bases between them. CDR1 and CDR2 (germline): SQVTM, ANQGSEA. CDR3 amino acids: CSVMVKGPADTQYF. CDR3 coding DNA: TGCAGCGTTATGGTCAAGGGCCCAGCAGATACGCAGTATTTT.

The genes are TRBV6-1 and TRBJ1-6, with D perhaps matching TRBD1 (5 bases). This CDR3 region has 14 residues. The V gene's germline CDR1 is MNHNS and CDR2 SASEGT. Trimming shortened V by 10 bases and J by 4 bases, and 14 bases separated the two germline ends. This chain's CDR3 is CATLRGEYNSPLHF. For the CDR3, the DNA is TGTGCCACCCTAAGGGGCGAGTATAATTCACCCCTCCACTTT.

This chain joins TRBV13 and TRBJ2-1, with D unresolved. The V gene lost 6 bases and the J gene lost 0 bases, with 9 bases spanning the gap. This CDR3 is 14 amino acids long. Germline assignment: CDR1 PRHDT and CDR2 FYEKMQ (reference sequence). The CDR3 protein is CASSLASSYNEQFF. The CDR3 bases are TGTGCCAGCAGTTTGGCGAGCTCCTACAATGAGCAGTTCTTC.

The chain employs TRBV13 and TRBJ1-2; possible D gene TRBD1, 6 bases. Germline CDR1 is PRHDT and CDR2 is FYEKMQ (reference sequence). The CDR3 sequence is 12 residues long. V was shortened by 7 bases and J by 7 bases, with 13 bases between the two germline ends. The CDR3 loop is CASTTGSSGYTF. The CDR3 DNA sequence: TGTGCCAGCACTACAGGGTCCAGTGGCTACACCTTC.

V is TRBV7-6 and J is TRBJ1-3; tentatively, D is TRBD1 (6 bases). The CDR3 spans 16 residues. Trimming shortened V by 1 base and J by 0 bases, and 10 bases separated the two germline ends. In germline, CDR1 is SGHVS, CDR2 FNYEAQ. In DNA form, the CDR3 reads TGTGCCAGCAGCTTAGGGGGGCCACTCTCTGGAAACACCATATATTTT. Its translation: CASSLGGPLSGNTIYF.

This clone was seen more than once but under ten times. The rearrangement links TRBV29-1 to TRBJ1-4, with 7 bases matching TRBD1. Germline CDR1 is SQVTM and CDR2 is ANQGSEA. Trimming cost V 6 bases and J 2 bases; bases outside gene matches: 6. The CDR3 covers 14 residues. The CDR3 protein is CSVLKTGTNEKLFF. CDR3 bases: TGCAGCGTCCTGAAGACAGGGACTAATGAAAAACTGTTTTTT.

The chain couples TRBV6-5 to TRBJ1-3; no definite D call. Germline-derived CDR1 and CDR2 are MNHEY and SVGAGI. This CDR3 comprises 13 residues. Trimming pared 10 bases from V and 0 bases from J, leaving 10 bases between. The CDR3: CANYGSSGNTIYF. Here the CDR3 DNA reads TGTGCCAACTACGGCAGCTCTGGAAACACCATATATTTT.